Listed here is a single T cell receptor beta chain. The data were obtained in a study of PD-1 blockade in mismatch repair-deficient tumors. V dropped 2 bases and J dropped 1 base, with 12 bases sitting between them. The CDR3 is 15 amino acids. The germline V gene has CDR1 SGHRS and CDR2 YFSETQ. Clones were sequenced by immunoSEQ multiplex PCR, and TCRdb holds only the in-frame ones, with some missing. The data show 100,000 to 150,000 clones, around nine tenths seen once. The sequences come from peripheral blood, collected approximately 70 weeks after starting pembrolizumab. The receptor was isolated from an adult with mismatch repair-deficient cancer. The rearrangement uses TRBV5-1 and TRBJ2-5, with D hard to call. CDR3 residues: CASSLGPGGQETQYF. As DNA, the CDR3 is TGCGCCAGCAGCTTAGGGCCAGGTGGCCAAGAGACCCAGTACTTC.